The next 27 T cell receptor beta chains were all read from a single sample in a study of T cell responses to AZD1222 COVID-19 vaccine listed by TCRdb under 2021. The time point label of this sample denotes: about 28 days (+/-7) after the second vaccine dose. Libraries were made using the immunoSEQ multiplex PCR assay. TCRdb took over this immuneACCESS table, retaining in-frame rearrangements with V and J assigned. Such tables are incomplete; in checked studies, under half of the missing clones stem from an unresolved V gene, and the remainder is unexplained. The sample table records some 130,000 clones; approximately 90% of these occur just once. The top ten constitute around 0.99% of the sample. The sequencing used peripheral blood, collected 28 days after the second AZD1222 dose. Source of these receptors: an adult who received the AZD1222 COVID-19 vaccine.

The gene calls are TRBV24-1 and TRBJ1-2; D remains ambiguous. CDR1 is KGHDR, CDR2 SFDVKD, per germline. V lost 0 bases to trimming and J lost 6 bases, with 10 bases between them. This CDR3 has 14 amino acids. The CDR3 DNA sequence: TGTGCCACCAGTGATTTGTCTGGGGATGATGGCTACACCTTC. Encoded protein: CATSDLSGDDGYTF.

The J gene is TRBJ1-6, the V gene TRBV28; possibly TRBD1 for D (5 bases). The CDR3 runs 19 residues. Germline V gives CDR1 MDHEN, CDR2 SYDVKM. Trimming removed 3 bases from V and 0 bases from J, with 18 bases in between. CDR3 DNA sequence: TGTGCCAGCAGTTTCCCCTCAGTGGAGGGGAGCTCCTATAATTCACCCCTCCACTTT. This sequence encodes CASSFPSVEGSSYNSPLHF.

This clone has just one count. The chain has TRBV7-3 and TRBJ2-3; TRBD2 matches at 7 bases. V lost 2 bases to trimming and J lost 4 bases; unmatched junction nucleotides: 15. Germline V gene data show CDR1 as SGHTA and CDR2 as FQGTGA. The CDR3 is 18 amino acids. The CDR3 spells CASSLLGGSSGKADTQYF. The CDR3 DNA reads TGTGCCAGCAGCTTACTCGGTGGTTCTAGCGGTAAAGCAGATACGCAGTATTTT.

This chain uses TRBV28 with TRBJ1-1; D gene ambiguous. This CDR3 comprises 12 residues. V lost 6 bases and J 1 base, leaving 6 bases between the germline ends. CDR1 is MDHEN, CDR2 SYDVKM, per germline. The CDR3 region is CASREGNTEAFF. In DNA, the CDR3 is TGTGCCAGCAGGGAGGGGAACACTGAAGCTTTCTTT.

CDR3 bases: TGTGCCACGCAGTCACCCCTCCACTTT. It codes for CATQSPLHF. V usage is TRBV27 and J usage is TRBJ1-6; D is ambiguous. The CDR3 is 9 residues long. Germline CDR1 is MNHEY and CDR2 is SMNVEV (reference sequence). V lost 10 bases and J 10 bases, leaving 5 bases between the germline ends.

The chain employs TRBV28 and TRBJ1-4; tentatively, D is TRBD1 (5 bases). The germline V gene encodes CDR1 MDHEN and CDR2 SYDVKM. V was trimmed by 5 bases and J by 0 bases, leaving 16 bases between them. The CDR3 loop spans 17 amino acids. The CDR3 loop reads CASSPMGVRTTNEKLFF. In DNA, the CDR3 is TGTGCCAGCAGTCCTATGGGGGTGAGGACAACTAATGAAAAACTGTTTTTT.

The chain combines TRBV13 with TRBJ1-2; 8 bases line up with TRBD1. Germline V gives CDR1 PRHDT, CDR2 FYEKMQ (reference sequence). The CDR3 contains 14 residues. Trimming cost V 5 bases and J 5 bases; bases outside gene matches: 7. The CDR3 sequence: CASSDRDRLYGYTF. The CDR3 DNA reads TGTGCCAGCAGCGACCGGGACAGGCTTTATGGCTACACCTTC.

The rearrangement uses TRBV24-1 and TRBJ2-3, with D perhaps matching TRBD2 (6 bases). Trimming took off 9 bases at V and 0 bases at J, with 9 bases between the two ends. The CDR3 extends over 13 amino acids. Germline CDR1 reads KGHDR; CDR2 reads SFDVKD. CDR3 nucleotide sequence: TGTGCCACCCGGGACTGGAGCACAGATACGCAGTATTTT. Protein product: CATRDWSTDTQYF.

V usage is TRBV6-2 or TRBV6-3 and J usage is TRBJ1-5; no clear D. The germline CDR1 and CDR2 sequences are MNHEY and SVGEGT. With 6 bases removed from V and 2 bases from J, the gap between germline ends came to 11 bases. The CDR3 sequence is 14 residues long. CDR3 nucleotide sequence: TGTGCCAGCAGGTACGGGGTTGGCAATCAGCCCCAGCATTTT. Protein: CASRYGVGNQPQHF.

CDR3 in amino acids: CASSQFSGETQYF. The CDR3 nucleotides read TGTGCCAGCAGCCAATTCTCGGGCGAGACCCAGTACTTC. This chain uses TRBV16 with TRBJ2-5; D is undetermined. CDR1 and CDR2 (germline): KGHSY, FQNENV. Trimming took 1 base from V and 5 from J, leaving 8 bases between them. This CDR3 contains 13 residues.

This chain joins TRBV27 and TRBJ2-7; TRBD1 agrees at 9 bases. Trimming at V came to 2 bases and at J to 2 bases, leaving 1 base not matched to a gene. The germline gives CDR1 MNHEY, CDR2 SMNVEV (reference sequence). The CDR3 loop spans 14 amino acids. CDR3 in amino acids: CASSLGQGPYEQYF. CDR3 nucleotide sequence: TGTGCCAGCAGTTTAGGACAGGGGCCCTACGAGCAGTACTTC.

The V call is TRBV9, the J call TRBJ1-1, with no clear D. In germline, CDR1 is SGDLS, CDR2 YYNGEE. Trimming removed 0 bases from V and 1 base from J, with 10 bases in between. The CDR3 loop spans 15 amino acids. CDR3 region: CASSVGERGNTEAFF. In nucleotides, the CDR3 is TGTGCCAGCAGCGTAGGGGAACGCGGGAACACTGAAGCTTTCTTT.

This clone showed up just once. Other DNA variants within this sample encode the same CDR3. This CDR3 is CASSRGQGYEQYF. In DNA form, the CDR3 reads TGTGCCAGTAGTAGGGGACAGGGCTACGAGCAGTACTTC. V is TRBV19 and J is TRBJ2-7; TRBD1 matches at 9 bases. The CDR3 contains 13 residues. Germline CDR1 and CDR2: LNHDA and SQIVND (reference sequence). V trimming: 4 bases; J trimming: 3 bases; junction bases outside the gene matches: 1.

The chain couples TRBV5-1 to TRBJ2-7; possibly TRBD1 for D (6 bases). The CDR3 length is 13 residues. Trimming took 3 bases from V and 3 from J, leaving 10 bases between them. Per the germline V gene, CDR1 is SGHRS and CDR2 is YFSETQ. The CDR3 loop is CASSSGQNYEQYF. CDR3 DNA sequence: TGCGCCAGCAGCTCTGGACAGAACTACGAGCAGTACTTC.

In this sample, this clone turned up once. This rearrangement joins TRBV19 to TRBJ1-2; maybe TRBD1 (6 bases). The CDR3 runs 11 residues. Trimming took off 9 bases at V and 3 bases at J, with 8 bases between the two ends. CDR1 is LNHDA, CDR2 SQIVND, per germline (reference sequence). This chain's CDR3 is CARYRDYGYTF. In DNA, the CDR3 is TGTGCCAGGTACAGGGACTATGGCTACACCTTC.

V is TRBV3-1 (or the pseudogene TRBV3-2) and J is TRBJ1-2; D unclear. The CDR3 extends over 14 amino acids. Germline CDR1 is LGHDT and CDR2 is YNNKEL (reference sequence). Trimming left V 4 bases short and J 3 bases short, with 12 bases between. The CDR3 DNA reads TGTGCCAGCAGCCGGGCGGTTAGGGACTATGGCTACACCTTC. It specifies CASSRAVRDYGYTF.

The chain carries TRBV7-3 and TRBJ1-2, with 9 bases matching TRBD1. CDR3 size: 13 residues. The ends lost 6 bases at V and 4 bases at J; junction bases unmatched: 3. CDR1 is SGHTA, CDR2 FQGTGA, per germline. The CDR3 here is CASSTGGGYGYTF. DNA for the CDR3: TGTGCCAGCAGTACAGGGGGCGGCTATGGCTACACCTTC.

This clone was counted once. This chain uses TRBV7-9 with TRBJ1-4; D is perhaps TRBD1 (5 bases). The CDR3 has 14 amino acids. Germline V CDR1 and CDR2: SEHNR, FQNEAQ (reference sequence). V lost 1 base and J lost 7, with 10 bases in between. The CDR3 nucleotides are TGTGCCAGCAGCTTAGTGGGGCGAGGTGAAAAACTGTTTTTT. Protein: CASSLVGRGEKLFF.

The chain is built from TRBV6-5 and TRBJ1-4, with D possibly being TRBD1 (6 bases). CDR3 length: 15 residues. The ends were cut back, 0 bases at V and 9 bases at J, with 14 bases in the middle. Germline V gene data show CDR1 as MNHEY and CDR2 as SVGAGI. For the CDR3, the DNA is TGTGCCAGCAGTTACTCGATCTCGGGGGCACAAAAACTGTTTTTT. This translates into CASSYSISGAQKLFF.

J is TRBJ1-1 and V is TRBV28; no clear D. The V and J ends lost 5 bases and 4 bases respectively, with 20 bases between them. Germline-derived CDR1 and CDR2 are MDHEN and SYDVKM. The CDR3 consists of 16 residues. Here the CDR3 DNA reads TGTGCCAGCAGTCCTACCTACGATGAGGCTGGCACTGAAGCTTTCTTT. This translates into CASSPTYDEAGTEAFF.

This clone appeared once. The chain has TRBV7-8 and TRBJ2-1, with TRBD2 as a possible D gene (7 bases). The V and J ends lost 5 bases and 7 bases respectively, with 24 bases between them. This CDR3 has 17 amino acids. Germline assignment: CDR1 SGHVS and CDR2 FQNEAQ. CDR3 loop: CASSPEGGGRRTNEQFF. CDR3 in DNA: TGTGCCAGCAGCCCAGAAGGGGGGGGACGACGTACGAATGAGCAGTTCTTC.

V usage is TRBV25-1 and J usage is TRBJ1-4; possible D gene TRBD1, 5 bases. The V end lost 0 bases, the J end lost 5 bases, and 13 bases lay between the germline ends. In germline, CDR1 is MGHDK, CDR2 SYGVNS. The CDR3 has 16 amino acids. The CDR3 sequence is CASSEYSGRDNEKLFF. In DNA form, the CDR3 reads TGTGCCAGCAGTGAATATTCGGGCAGGGACAATGAAAAACTGTTTTTT. Filled out from reference TRBV25-1 and TRBJ1-4, the complete variable domain reads EADIYQTPRYLVIGTGKKITLECSQTMGHDKMYWYQQDPGMELHLIHYSYGVNSTEKGDLSSESTVSRIRTEHFPLTLESARPSHTSQYLCASSEYSGRDNEKLFFGSGTQLSVL.

V usage is TRBV6-5 and J usage is TRBJ2-3; D ambiguous. Germline values: CDR1 MNHEY, CDR2 SVGAGI. Between the trimmed V and J ends, which lost 5 bases and 6 bases, there was a span of 9 bases. The CDR3 runs to 12 residues. The CDR3 DNA reads as TGTGCCAGCAGTACCTTAGGCGATACGCAGTATTTT. This translates into CASSTLGDTQYF.

J is TRBJ2-4 and V is TRBV28; D gene ambiguous. V was cut by 3 bases and J by 0 bases, with 9 bases left in between. The CDR3 totals 15 residues. Germline V gene data show CDR1 as MDHEN and CDR2 as SYDVKM. The CDR3 region is CASSFGSLAKNIQYF. The CDR3 bases are TGTGCCAGCAGTTTTGGGTCTTTAGCCAAAAACATTCAGTACTTC. Together with reference TRBV28 and TRBJ2-4, the CDR3 gives the full variable domain: DVKVTQSSRYLVKRTGEKVFLECVQDMDHENMFWYRQDPGLGLRLIYFSYDVKMKEKGDIPEGYSVSREKKERFSLILESASTNQTSMYLCASSFGSLAKNIQYFGAGTRLSVL.

The chain has TRBV11-1 and TRBJ2-7; 7 bases align to TRBD2. The ends lost 3 bases at V and 0 bases at J; junction bases unmatched: 5. CDR1 is SGHAT and CDR2 is FQDESV in the germline V gene (reference sequence). This CDR3 has 15 residues. The CDR3 nucleotides read TGTGCCAGCAGCTTTTCCGGGGACTACTCCTACGAGCAGTACTTC. This sequence encodes CASSFSGDYSYEQYF.

CDR3 region: CASSVAKNRSTSGPSGANVLTF. The CDR3 nucleotides are TGTGCCAGCAGCGTAGCGAAAAATCGCTCGACTAGCGGGCCCTCTGGGGCCAACGTCCTGACTTTC. The chain recombines TRBV9 with TRBJ2-6; 10 bases are a match to TRBD2. The CDR3 length is 22 residues. The V segment lost 0 bases and the J segment 0 bases; nucleotides outside the gene matches: 15. Germline CDR1 SGDLS, CDR2 YYNGEE.

Comments on this clone: Other nucleotide sequences in the sample specify the same CDR3. This rearrangement joins TRBV3-1 (or the pseudogene TRBV3-2) to TRBJ1-3, with D unresolved. There are 13 residues in the CDR3. Germline V gene sequence: CDR1 LGHDT, CDR2 YNNKEL (reference sequence). V lost 4 bases, J lost 0 bases, and 4 bases lay in between. CDR3 DNA sequence: TGTGCCAGCAGCCCGTCCTCTGGAAACACCATATATTTT. It codes for CASSPSSGNTIYF.